This TCR beta chain derives from a study of cytomegalovirus exposure and HLA in healthy donors. Study findings and constraints: About 87% or about 30% of the time was how often most TCR beta V segments were productive, according to an earlier analysis.

PCR amplification relied on 60 Vbeta primers (plus 13 Jbeta primers). TCRdb's table, derived via immunoSEQ multiplex PCR, lists solely in-frame clones and lacks some. The data contain fewer than 250,000 clones, under 85% of them singletons. A remark on this clone: The antigen is not known. The sample has other DNA sequences that encode this CDR3 too.

There are 15 residues in the CDR3. Trimming shortened V by 2 bases and J by 7 bases, and 18 bases separated the two germline ends. The germline gives CDR1 GTSNPN, CDR2 SVGIG (reference sequence). It was healthy bone marrow donors who served as donors. The receptor's source is a woman aged 45-60 years in good health and CMV-seropositive. The V gene is TRBV30, the J gene TRBJ2-1; TRBD1 is a possible D gene (5 bases). Sample: PBMCs. CDR3 sequence reads: CAWSRGQRLNNEQFF. The CDR3 coding sequence is TGTGCCTGGAGTCGAGGACAACGCCTAAATAATGAGCAGTTCTTC.